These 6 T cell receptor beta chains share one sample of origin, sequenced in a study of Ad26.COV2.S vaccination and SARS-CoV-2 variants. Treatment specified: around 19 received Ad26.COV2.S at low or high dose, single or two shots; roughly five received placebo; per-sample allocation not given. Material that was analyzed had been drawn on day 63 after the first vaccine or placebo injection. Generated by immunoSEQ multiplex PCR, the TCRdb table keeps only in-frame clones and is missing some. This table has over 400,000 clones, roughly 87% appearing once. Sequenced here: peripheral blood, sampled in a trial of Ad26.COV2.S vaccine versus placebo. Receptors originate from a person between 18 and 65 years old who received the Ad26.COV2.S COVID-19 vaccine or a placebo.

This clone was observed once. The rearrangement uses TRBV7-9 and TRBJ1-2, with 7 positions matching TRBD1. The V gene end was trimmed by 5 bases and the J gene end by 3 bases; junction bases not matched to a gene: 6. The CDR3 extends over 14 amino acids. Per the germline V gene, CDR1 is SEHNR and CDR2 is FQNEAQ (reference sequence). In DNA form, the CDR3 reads TGTGCCAGCAGCCCAGGGGGGGGCTACTATGGCTACACCTTC. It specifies CASSPGGGYYGYTF.

CDR3 bases: TGTGCCAGCAGCGTTACCGGGACTTCGCAAGAGACCCAGTACTTC. Translating gives CASSVTGTSQETQYF. This chain connects TRBV7-7 to TRBJ2-5, with TRBD2 as a possible D gene (6 bases). With 5 bases removed from V and 2 bases from J, the gap between germline ends came to 15 bases. CDR1 and CDR2 from the germline V gene are SSHAT and FNYEAQ (reference sequence). This CDR3 is built from 15 residues.

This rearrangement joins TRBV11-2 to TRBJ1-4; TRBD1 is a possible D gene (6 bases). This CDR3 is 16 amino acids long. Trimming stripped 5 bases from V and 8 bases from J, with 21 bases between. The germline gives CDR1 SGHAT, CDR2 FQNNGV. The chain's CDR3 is CASSVRLGGAEEKLFF. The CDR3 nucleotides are TGTGCCAGCAGCGTGCGATTAGGGGGGGCAGAAGAAAAACTGTTTTTT. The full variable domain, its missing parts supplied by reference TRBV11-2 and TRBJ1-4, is EAGVAQSPRYKIIEKRQSVAFWCNPISGHATLYWYQQILGQGPKLLIQFQNNGVVDDSQLPKDRFSAERLKGVDSTLKIQPAKLEDSAVYLCASSVRLGGAEEKLFFGSGTQLSVL.

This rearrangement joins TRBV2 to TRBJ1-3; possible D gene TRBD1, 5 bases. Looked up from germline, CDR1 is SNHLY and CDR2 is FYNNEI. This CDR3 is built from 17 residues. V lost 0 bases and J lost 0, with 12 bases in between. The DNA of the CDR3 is TGTGCCAGCAGTGAAGCCTGGGACGTCGTCTCTGGAAACACCATATATTTT. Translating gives CASSEAWDVVSGNTIYF.

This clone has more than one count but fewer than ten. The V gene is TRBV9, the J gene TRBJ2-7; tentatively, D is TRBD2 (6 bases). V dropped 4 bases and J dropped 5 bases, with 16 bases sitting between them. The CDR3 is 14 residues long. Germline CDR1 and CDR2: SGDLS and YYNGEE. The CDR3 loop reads CASSPPGTQDEQYF. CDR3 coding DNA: TGTGCCAGCAGCCCTCCCGGGACTCAGGACGAGCAGTACTTC.

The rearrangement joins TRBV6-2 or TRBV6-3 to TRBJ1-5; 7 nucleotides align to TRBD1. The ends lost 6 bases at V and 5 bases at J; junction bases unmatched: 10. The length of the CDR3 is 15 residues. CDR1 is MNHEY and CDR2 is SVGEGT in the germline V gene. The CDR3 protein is CASSRGGGADQPQHF. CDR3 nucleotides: TGTGCCAGCAGCCGCGGAGGGGGCGCCGATCAGCCCCAGCATTTT.